Below, 6 T cell receptor beta chains from the same sample are listed, as sequenced in a study of CD8+ T cells in alopecia areata. The sequencing template was cDNA reverse transcribed from extracted RNA. Repertoires were generated with immunoSEQ multiplex PCR, while TCRdb's copy carries only in-frame clones and drops some. This repertoire shows roughly 120,000 clones, roughly 66% found once; its top ten account for 2.5% to 3.5%. The specimen was CD4+ T cells sorted from blood. The origin of the receptors is a human donor in good health.

This rearrangement joins TRBV4-1 to TRBJ1-6; no definite D call. Germline V CDR1 and CDR2: MGHRA, YSYEKL. V was clipped by 7 bases and J by 6 bases, with 16 bases between them. The CDR3 runs 15 residues. In DNA form, the CDR3 reads TGCGCCAGCAAGGCCGCTTCGGAGGGTAATTCACCCCTCCACTTT. Protein product: CASKAASEGNSPLHF.

The chain carries TRBV2 and TRBJ2-5; possibly TRBD1 for D (6 bases). V lost 0 bases and J lost 5, with 13 bases in between. Germline CDR1 and CDR2: SNHLY and FYNNEI. CDR3 length equals 15 residues. Here the CDR3 DNA reads TGTGCCAGCAGTGAAGCGGGGGCTCCTCGCGAGACCCAGTACTTC. Its translation: CASSEAGAPRETQYF. The whole variable domain, filled in from reference TRBV2 and TRBJ2-5, reads EPEVTQTPSHQVTQMGQEVILRCVPISNHLYFYWYRQILGQKVEFLVSFYNNEISEKSEIFDDQFSVERPDGSNFTLKIRSTKLEDSAMYFCASSEAGAPRETQYFGPGTRLLVL.

The chain couples TRBV4-1 to TRBJ2-5, with 9 bases matching TRBD2. After removal of 2 bases from V and 5 bases from J, the junction contained 3 bases not matched to a gene. The CDR3 loop spans 14 amino acids. Looked up from germline, CDR1 is MGHRA and CDR2 is YSYEKL. The CDR3 DNA reads TGCGCCAGCAGCCAACTAGCGGGGTTGGAGACCCAGTACTTC. Translating it yields CASSQLAGLETQYF.

This clone is medium-sized (0.01 to 0.1%) within its sample. The chain carries TRBV5-4 and TRBJ2-7; D not resolved. The CDR3 runs 14 residues. V was cut by 0 bases and J by 0 bases, with 7 bases left in between. CDR1 and CDR2 (germline): SGHNT, YYREEE (reference sequence). The CDR3 spells CASSLDRRSYEQYF. The CDR3 coding sequence is TGTGCCAGCAGCTTGGATCGCCGCTCCTACGAGCAGTACTTC.

This chain uses TRBV5-7 with TRBJ2-4; weak D call: TRBD1 (6 bases). TRBV5-7 is filed as an ORF, its function uncertain. The ends were cut back, 4 bases at V and 0 bases at J, with 8 bases in the middle. The length of the CDR3 is 14 residues. The CDR3 region is CASSPTGAKNIQYF. CDR3 in DNA: TGTGCCAGCAGCCCGACAGGAGCCAAAAACATTCAGTACTTC.

The V and J genes are TRBV11-2 and TRBJ1-6; TRBD1 matches at 9 bases. Germline V gene lookup returns CDR1 SGHAT and CDR2 FQNNGV. The junction had 5 bases not matched to a gene; V was cut back by 1 base and J by 10 bases. This CDR3 has 15 residues. The CDR3: CASSLVGTGPSPLHF. In nucleotides, the CDR3 is TGTGCCAGCAGCTTAGTCGGGACAGGGCCCTCACCCCTCCACTTT.